This entry lists 22 T cell receptor beta chains sequenced from one sample in a study of T cells in Graves' hyperthyroidism and ophthalmopathy. RNA transcripts served as the template for amplifying TCR beta CDR3 regions. First-round RT-PCR targeting the TCR CDR3 was performed with the HTBI primer set. TCRdb reprocessed the multiplex PCR reads via MiXCR and lists one record per CDR3 protein. Altogether around 190,000 distinct CDR3 sequences are present, over 15% being singletons, with the ten largest covering roughly 32%. Sequences were obtained from blood. All receptors come from a woman between 50 and 59 years old with Graves' hyperthyroidism.

This clonotype was counted only a few times. A read error may explain this, as a much larger clone is one base away. The chain has TRBV5-1 and TRBJ2-3; 9 bases are shared with TRBD2. The CDR3 is 14 residues long. The V gene end was trimmed by 4 bases and the J gene end by 2 bases; junction bases not matched to a gene: 2. Germline CDR1 SGHRS, CDR2 YFSETQ. The CDR3 region is CASSRTSDTDTQYF. The CDR3 coding sequence is TGCGCCAGCAGCCGGACTAGCGACACAGATACGCAGTATTTT.

This clonotype has a count of ten or more. This chain joins TRBV27 and TRBJ1-4; TRBD1 matches 7 bases. The CDR3 runs 15 residues. Germline V gene data show CDR1 as MNHEY and CDR2 as SMNVEV (reference sequence). V lost 6 bases, J lost 3 bases, and 7 bases stayed unmatched. The CDR3 region is CASRRQGSSNEKLFF. The CDR3 DNA reads TGTGCCAGCAGACGACAGGGTAGTTCTAATGAAAAACTGTTTTTT.

Ten or more counts support this clonotype. The CDR3 DNA reads as TGTGCCAGCAGTCGTCCGGGACAGAGTAGAGCCCAGTACTTC. It specifies CASSRPGQSRAQYF. The chain is built from TRBV2 and TRBJ2-5, with 7 nucleotides matching TRBD1. The CDR3 is made up of 14 amino acids. Trimming took 5 bases from V and 9 from J; bases not matched to a gene: 12. CDR1 is SNHLY and CDR2 is FYNNEI in the germline V gene.

The sample holds many counts of this clonotype. The gene calls are TRBV19 and TRBJ2-1, with 10 positions matching TRBD2. Germline values: CDR1 LNHDA, CDR2 SQIVND (reference sequence). CDR3 length: 17 amino acids. Germline trimming cut 5 bases from V and 8 bases from J; bases unmatched to any gene: 15. The chain's CDR3 is CASSPMGRGTSDHEQFF. CDR3 sequence (DNA): TGTGCCAGTAGTCCCATGGGGCGGGGGACTAGCGATCATGAGCAGTTCTTC.

There are many counts of this clonotype. V usage is TRBV2 and J usage is TRBJ2-7; 8 bases agree with TRBD1. The CDR3 sequence is 15 residues long. The trim removed 4 bases at V and 7 bases at J, leaving 12 bases unmatched. Germline-derived CDR1 and CDR2 are SNHLY and FYNNEI. CDR3 DNA: TGTGCCAGCAGTGTTTTCAGGGGGCGCGGTCGAGAGCAGTACTTC. Protein product: CASSVFRGRGREQYF. Drawing the rest from reference TRBV2 and TRBJ2-7, the complete variable domain is EPEVTQTPSHQVTQMGQEVILRCVPISNHLYFYWYRQILGQKVEFLVSFYNNEISEKSEIFDDQFSVERPDGSNFTLKIRSTKLEDSAMYFCASSVFRGRGREQYFGPGTRLTVT.

The sample holds many counts of this clonotype. V is TRBV6-1 and J is TRBJ1-2, with D tentatively TRBD1 (6 bases). Trimming took 7 bases from V and 7 from J, leaving 16 bases between them. Germline V gene lookup returns CDR1 MNHNS and CDR2 SASEGT. CDR3 length equals 13 residues. CDR3 in amino acids: CASTWGQSGGYTF. The DNA for the CDR3 is TGTGCCAGCACCTGGGGACAATCGGGTGGCTACACCTTC.

Ten or more counts support this clonotype. The CDR3 region is CASSYSLRALNQPQHF. The CDR3 bases are TGTGCCAGCAGTTACTCCCTCAGGGCCCTCAATCAGCCCCAGCATTTT. The V gene is TRBV6-2 or TRBV6-3, the J gene TRBJ1-5, with D tentatively TRBD1 (5 bases). Trimming took 0 bases from V and 3 from J, leaving 12 bases between them. CDR1 is MNHEY and CDR2 is SVGEGT in the germline V gene. The CDR3 runs 16 residues.

V usage is TRBV7-6 and J usage is TRBJ1-4; D ambiguous. Trimming shortened V by 5 bases and J by 7 bases, and 14 bases separated the two germline ends. From germline, CDR1 is SGHVS and CDR2 FNYEAQ. There are 14 residues in the CDR3. CDR3 in amino acids: CASSQTGQVEKLFF. As DNA, the CDR3 is TGTGCCAGCAGCCAGACTGGGCAGGTTGAAAAACTGTTTTTT.

This clonotype was found many times. V and J are TRBV10-3 and TRBJ2-7; a possible D gene is TRBD2 (7 bases). The CDR3 contains 13 residues. Trimming removed 6 bases from V and 6 bases from J, with 15 bases in between. Germline CDR1 and CDR2: ENHRY and SYGVKD. The CDR3 here is CAIRGGAATEQYF. The CDR3 DNA reads TGTGCCATCAGAGGGGGGGCTGCCACCGAGCAGTACTTC.

In its sample, this clonotype was seen a few times. The rearrangement links TRBV5-1 to TRBJ2-1; D perhaps matches TRBD2 (5 bases). The V gene lost 1 base and the J gene lost 7 bases, with 12 bases spanning the gap. From germline, CDR1 is SGHRS and CDR2 YFSETQ. The CDR3 sequence is 14 residues long. The CDR3: CASSLTAGLNEQFF. The CDR3 DNA follows: TGCGCCAGCAGCTTGACGGCCGGACTTAATGAGCAGTTCTTC.

There are a few counts of this clonotype. The chain employs TRBV3-1 and TRBJ1-5, with D possibly TRBD1 on 5 matching bases. The CDR3 contains 14 residues. The ends were cut back, 4 bases at V and 7 bases at J, with 14 bases in the middle. In germline, CDR1 is LGHDT, CDR2 YNNKEL (reference sequence). CDR3 loop: CASSRLRGGQPQHF. CDR3 in DNA: TGTGCCAGCAGCCGACTACGGGGGGGACAGCCCCAGCATTTT.

The chain recombines TRBV4-3 with TRBJ2-7; possibly TRBD1 for D (5 bases). With 0 bases removed from V and 1 base from J, the gap between germline ends came to 10 bases. The germline CDR1 and CDR2 sequences are LGHNA and YSLEER. CDR3 length equals 15 residues. CDR3 protein: CASSQEQDSSYEQYF. Here the CDR3 DNA reads TGCGCCAGCAGCCAAGAGCAAGACAGTTCCTACGAGCAGTACTTC.

In its sample, this clonotype was seen many times. V gene TRBV19 combines with J gene TRBJ1-1; 7 bases line up with TRBD1. This CDR3 has 14 residues. The germline gives CDR1 LNHDA, CDR2 SQIVND (reference sequence). Germline trimming cut 10 bases from V and 3 bases from J; bases unmatched to any gene: 11. The CDR3 DNA sequence: TGTGCCACCACAAGAGGGGGCGGATACACTGAAGCTTTCTTT. Its translation: CATTRGGGYTEAFF.

This clonotype was seen a few times. The chain employs TRBV2 and TRBJ2-7; unclear D gene. The germline V gene encodes CDR1 SNHLY and CDR2 FYNNEI. Between the trimmed V and J ends, which lost 7 bases and 2 bases, there was a span of 6 bases. The CDR3 runs to 11 residues. The CDR3 coding sequence is TGTGCCAGCATCGAAACCTACGAGCAGTACTTC. It yields the protein CASIETYEQYF.

There are many counts of this clonotype. The J gene is TRBJ2-5, the V gene TRBV10-1; 9 bases agree with TRBD1. Per the germline V gene, CDR1 is WNHNN and CDR2 is SYGVQD (reference sequence). The V segment lost 3 bases and the J segment 3 bases; nucleotides outside the gene matches: 8. The CDR3 runs to 16 residues. CDR3 nucleotide sequence: TGCGCCAGCAGTGATTTTCCGACAGGGGGGAAAGAGACCCAGTACTTC. Translated, it gives CASSDFPTGGKETQYF.

The table lists this clonotype with many counts. CDR3 DNA: TGCAGTGCTATGACTAACGGGGACAATGAGCAGTTCTTC. Translation: CSAMTNGDNEQFF. The gene calls are TRBV20-1 and TRBJ2-1, with a possible D match to TRBD2 (5 bases). Trimming stripped 4 bases from V and 5 bases from J, with 12 bases between. Germline assignment: CDR1 DFQATT and CDR2 SNEGSKA (reference sequence). The CDR3 covers 13 residues.

This clonotype occurred many times. The V and J genes are TRBV4-1 and TRBJ2-7; no clear D gene. The CDR3 has 13 residues. Trimming took off 0 bases at V and 2 bases at J, with 5 bases between the two ends. Germline-derived CDR1 and CDR2 are MGHRA and YSYEKL. This CDR3 is CASSQDTTYEQYF. The CDR3 DNA follows: TGCGCCAGCAGCCAAGATACGACCTACGAGCAGTACTTC.

There are a few counts of this clonotype. The chain employs TRBV7-2 and TRBJ2-1; perhaps TRBD2 as D (6 bases). V gave up 0 bases and J gave up 13 bases, with 16 bases separating them. The length of the CDR3 is 14 residues. Germline assignment: CDR1 SGHTA and CDR2 FQGNSA. The CDR3 is CASSLARDSGVQFF. The CDR3 nucleotides read TGTGCCAGCAGCTTAGCGCGGGACTCCGGGGTTCAGTTCTTC.

This clonotype was recorded many times. This rearrangement joins TRBV12-3 or TRBV12-4 to TRBJ2-5; tentative D call: TRBD2 (5 bases). This CDR3 has 15 residues. Deletions cut 3 bases from V and 5 bases from J, with 16 bases between. The DNA for the CDR3 is TGTGCCAGCAGTTTTGGATCTAGCCGATACGAGACCCAGTACTTC. Translation: CASSFGSSRYETQYF.

The chain employs TRBV4-2 and TRBJ1-2; weak D call: TRBD1 (5 bases). The V gene lost 3 bases and the J gene lost 3 bases, with 17 bases spanning the gap. This CDR3 has 16 residues. Germline CDR1 and CDR2: LGHNA and YNFKEQ. The CDR3 DNA reads TGTGCCAGCAGCCAGACCGGGACGGGGGAGTACTATGGCTACACCTTC. Encoded protein: CASSQTGTGEYYGYTF.

This clonotype was recorded many times. The V and J genes are TRBV18 and TRBJ1-1, with D hard to call. Per germline, CDR1 KGHSH and CDR2 LQKENI. CDR3 length equals 12 residues. V was cut by 8 bases and J by 2 bases, with 9 bases left in between. This chain's CDR3 is CASSRRNTEAFF. CDR3 nucleotides: TGTGCCAGCAGCCGGCGAAACACTGAAGCTTTCTTT.

This clonotype showed up just a few times. The chain is built from TRBV5-1 and TRBJ1-5; 9 bases are shared with TRBD1. The junction had 9 bases not matched to a gene; V was cut back by 7 bases and J by 7 bases. Germline V lookup: CDR1 SGHRS, CDR2 YFSETQ. This CDR3 region has 14 residues. The CDR3 DNA is TGCGCCAGCCGCCCCGGGACAGGGCCCCAGCCCCAGCATTTT. Amino acids: CASRPGTGPQPQHF.